This TCR beta chain was found in a study of sequential checkpoint blockade in melanoma. As for the study in general: Randomization was 1:1 between first-line nivolumab→ipilimumab and ipilimumab→nivolumab. Both treatment sequences were followed by maintenance nivolumab.

The treatment here: randomized to nivolumab then ipilimumab (arm A) or the reverse (arm B). No patient had prior DNA-damaging chemotherapy. From thawed PBMCs, live CD3+CD8+ cells negative for CD19 and CD56 were sorted. Repertoires were generated with immunoSEQ multiplex PCR, while TCRdb's copy carries only in-frame clones and drops some. The sample lists 35,000 to 40,000 clones, roughly 88% seen once, with approximately 12% in the top ten. The CDR3 length is 16 residues. The germline gives CDR1 LNHDA, CDR2 SQIVND (reference sequence). V was trimmed by 3 bases and J by 0 bases, leaving 15 bases between them.

The sequences come from CD8+ T cells sorted from blood (inferred from file names), collected from a patient given nivolumab and ipilimumab in sequence. The chain employs TRBV19 and TRBJ2-7, with a weak D call TRBD2 (6 bases). The TCR comes from a human donor with melanoma. The CDR3 reads CASSIIFGEVSYEQYF. The CDR3 DNA is TGTGCCAGTAGTATTATTTTTGGGGAGGTCTCCTACGAGCAGTACTTC. The variable domain in full, with the rest retrieved from reference TRBV19 and TRBJ2-7, is DGGITQSPKYLFRKEGQNVTLSCEQNLNHDAMYWYRQDPGQGLRLIYYSQIVNDFQKGDIAEGYSVSREKKESFPLTVTSAQKNPTAFYLCASSIIFGEVSYEQYFGPGTRLTVT.